The clone carrying this T cell receptor beta chain was recorded once. Its antigen is undetermined. Clones were sequenced by immunoSEQ multiplex PCR, and TCRdb holds only the in-frame ones, with some missing. The table lists 250,000 to 300,000 clones, about 94% of them singletons. The data stem from a study of T cell responses to AZD1222 COVID-19 vaccine. The CDR3 sequence is 17 residues long. CDR1 is SGDLS and CDR2 is YYNGEE in the germline V gene. Losses at the gene ends were 0 bases for V and 3 bases for J; bases not matched to a gene: 7. Study-level points and caveats: Just 5 to 7 AZD1222 recipients tested seropositive at baseline. Donors in the cohort were predominantly white British and more often female, and clonal diversity was possibly underestimated.

Pooling of second doses given at about 4 or about 12 weeks was done. This chain connects TRBV9 to TRBJ2-1; 9 bases agree with TRBD2. The receptor was isolated from an adult who received the AZD1222 COVID-19 vaccine. The specimen comprised peripheral blood, sampled 28 days after the second AZD1222 dose. The CDR3 is CASSVASGREGYNEQFF. CDR3 bases: TGTGCCAGCAGCGTAGCGTCAGGGCGGGAGGGCTACAATGAGCAGTTCTTC.